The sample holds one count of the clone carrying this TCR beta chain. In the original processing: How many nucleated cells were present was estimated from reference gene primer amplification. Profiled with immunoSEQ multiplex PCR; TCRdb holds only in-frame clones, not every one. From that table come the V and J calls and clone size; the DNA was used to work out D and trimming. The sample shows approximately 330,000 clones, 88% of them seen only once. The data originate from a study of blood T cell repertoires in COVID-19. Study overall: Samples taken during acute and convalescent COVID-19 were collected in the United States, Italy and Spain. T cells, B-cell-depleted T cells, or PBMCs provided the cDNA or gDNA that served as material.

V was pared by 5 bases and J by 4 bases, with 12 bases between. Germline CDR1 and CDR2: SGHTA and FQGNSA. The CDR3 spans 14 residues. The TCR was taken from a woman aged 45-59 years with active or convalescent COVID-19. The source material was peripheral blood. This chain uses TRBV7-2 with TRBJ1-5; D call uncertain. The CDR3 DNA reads TGTGCCAGCAGCCAGACGGGGAGAAATCAGCCCCAGCATTTT. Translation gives CASSQTGRNQPQHF.